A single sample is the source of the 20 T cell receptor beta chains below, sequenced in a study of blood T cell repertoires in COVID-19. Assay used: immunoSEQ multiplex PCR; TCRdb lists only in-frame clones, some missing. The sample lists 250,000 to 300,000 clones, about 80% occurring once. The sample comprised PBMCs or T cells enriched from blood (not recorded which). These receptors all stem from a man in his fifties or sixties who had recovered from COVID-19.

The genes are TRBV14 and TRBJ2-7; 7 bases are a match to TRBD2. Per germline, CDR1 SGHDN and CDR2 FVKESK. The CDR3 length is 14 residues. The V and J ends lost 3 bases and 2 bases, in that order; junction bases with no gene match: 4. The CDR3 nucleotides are TGTGCCAGCAGCCACCCAGCGGGAACCTACGAGCAGTACTTC. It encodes CASSHPAGTYEQYF.

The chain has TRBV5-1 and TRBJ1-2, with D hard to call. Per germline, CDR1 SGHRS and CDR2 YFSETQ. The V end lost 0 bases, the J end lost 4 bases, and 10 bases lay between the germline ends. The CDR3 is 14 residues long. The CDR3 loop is CASSLEGGPYGYTF. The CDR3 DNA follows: TGCGCCAGCAGCTTGGAAGGCGGCCCCTATGGCTACACCTTC.

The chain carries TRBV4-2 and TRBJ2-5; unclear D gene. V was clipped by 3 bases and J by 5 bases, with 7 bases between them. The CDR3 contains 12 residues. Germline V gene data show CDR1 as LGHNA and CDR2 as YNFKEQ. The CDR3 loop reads CASSHPRETQYF. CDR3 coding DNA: TGTGCCAGCAGCCACCCCCGGGAGACCCAGTACTTC.

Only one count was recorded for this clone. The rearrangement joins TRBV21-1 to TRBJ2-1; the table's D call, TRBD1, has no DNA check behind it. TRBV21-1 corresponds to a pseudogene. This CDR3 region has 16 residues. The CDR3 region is CASSKETGLPYNEQFF. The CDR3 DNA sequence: TGTGCCAGCAGCAAAGAGACAGGGCTGCCCTACAATGAGCAGTTCTTC.

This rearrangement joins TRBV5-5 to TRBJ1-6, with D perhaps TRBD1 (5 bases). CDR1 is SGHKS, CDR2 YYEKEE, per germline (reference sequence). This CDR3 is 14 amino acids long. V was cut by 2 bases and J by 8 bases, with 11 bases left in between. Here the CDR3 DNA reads TGTGCCAGCAGCTTAGATTTAGGGGATTCACCCCTCCACTTT. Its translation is CASSLDLGDSPLHF.

The CDR3 DNA reads as TGTGCCAGCAGCGGGGCACAGGCTGGAAACACCATATATTTT. Its translation: CASSGAQAGNTIYF. J is TRBJ1-3 and V is TRBV9, with a tentative D call TRBD1 (5 bases). The germline V gene has CDR1 SGDLS and CDR2 YYNGEE. CDR3 length: 14 residues. With 3 bases removed from V and 2 bases from J, the gap between germline ends came to 9 bases.

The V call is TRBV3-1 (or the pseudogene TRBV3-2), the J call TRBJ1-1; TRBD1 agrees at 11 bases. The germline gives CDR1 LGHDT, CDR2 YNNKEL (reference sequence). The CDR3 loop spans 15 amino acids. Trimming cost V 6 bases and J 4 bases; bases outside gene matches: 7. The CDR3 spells CASSPDRGRFTEAFF. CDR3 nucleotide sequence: TGTGCCAGCAGTCCGGACAGGGGGCGCTTCACTGAAGCTTTCTTT.

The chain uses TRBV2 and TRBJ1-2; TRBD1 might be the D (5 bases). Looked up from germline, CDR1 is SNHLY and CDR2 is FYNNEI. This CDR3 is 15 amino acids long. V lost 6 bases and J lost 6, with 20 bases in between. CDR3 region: CASSARRGAGDGYTF. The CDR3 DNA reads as TGTGCCAGCAGCGCCCGGAGGGGCGCAGGAGATGGCTACACCTTC. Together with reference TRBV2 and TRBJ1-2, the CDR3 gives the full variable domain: EPEVTQTPSHQVTQMGQEVILRCVPISNHLYFYWYRQILGQKVEFLVSFYNNEISEKSEIFDDQFSVERPDGSNFTLKIRSTKLEDSAMYFCASSARRGAGDGYTFGSGTRLTVV.

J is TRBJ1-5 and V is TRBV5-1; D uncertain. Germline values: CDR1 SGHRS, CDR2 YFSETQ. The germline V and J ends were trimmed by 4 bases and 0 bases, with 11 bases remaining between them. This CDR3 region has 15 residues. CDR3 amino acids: CASSTGENSNQPQHF. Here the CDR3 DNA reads TGCGCCAGCAGCACTGGGGAGAATAGCAATCAGCCCCAGCATTTT.

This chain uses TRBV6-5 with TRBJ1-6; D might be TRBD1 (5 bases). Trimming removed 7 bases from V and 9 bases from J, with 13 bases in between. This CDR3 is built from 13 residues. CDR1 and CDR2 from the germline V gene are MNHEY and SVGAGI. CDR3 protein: CASTTVAGSPLHF. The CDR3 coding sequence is TGTGCCAGCACGACAGTGGCAGGTTCACCCCTCCACTTT.

This CDR3 reads CASNDRVDTDTQYF. Here the CDR3 DNA reads TGTGCCAGCAACGACAGGGTCGACACAGATACGCAGTATTTT. The chain carries TRBV7-8 and TRBJ2-3, with 7 nucleotides matching TRBD1. The CDR3 is made up of 14 amino acids. In germline, CDR1 is SGHVS, CDR2 FQNEAQ. J was trimmed by 2 bases and V by 7 bases; bases with no gene match: 6.

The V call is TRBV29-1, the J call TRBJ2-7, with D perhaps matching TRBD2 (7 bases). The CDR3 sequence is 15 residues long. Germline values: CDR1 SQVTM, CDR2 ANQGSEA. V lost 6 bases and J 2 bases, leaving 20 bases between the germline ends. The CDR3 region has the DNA TGCAGCGTGGGGGAGGGAGGGACAAGAACCTACGAGCAGTACTTC. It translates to CSVGEGGTRTYEQYF.

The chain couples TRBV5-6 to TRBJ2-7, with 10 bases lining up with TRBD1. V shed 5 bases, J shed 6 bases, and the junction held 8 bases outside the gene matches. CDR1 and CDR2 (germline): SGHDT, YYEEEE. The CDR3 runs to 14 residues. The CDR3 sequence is CASRYGQGVGEQYF. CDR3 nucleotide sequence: TGTGCCAGCAGATACGGACAGGGGGTCGGCGAGCAGTACTTC.

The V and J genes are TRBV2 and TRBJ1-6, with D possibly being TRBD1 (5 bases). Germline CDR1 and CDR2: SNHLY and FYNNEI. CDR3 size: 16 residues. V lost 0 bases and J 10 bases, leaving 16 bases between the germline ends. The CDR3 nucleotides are TGTGCCAGCAGTGAAGCAGGAAGGGGCCGGCGGTCACCCCTCCACTTT. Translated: CASSEAGRGRRSPLHF.

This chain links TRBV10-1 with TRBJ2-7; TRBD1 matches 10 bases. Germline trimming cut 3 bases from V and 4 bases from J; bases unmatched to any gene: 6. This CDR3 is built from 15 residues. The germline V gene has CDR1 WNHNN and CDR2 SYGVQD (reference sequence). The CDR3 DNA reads TGCGCCAGCAGTGACCCGGGACAGGGGATTTACGAGCAGTACTTC. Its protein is CASSDPGQGIYEQYF.

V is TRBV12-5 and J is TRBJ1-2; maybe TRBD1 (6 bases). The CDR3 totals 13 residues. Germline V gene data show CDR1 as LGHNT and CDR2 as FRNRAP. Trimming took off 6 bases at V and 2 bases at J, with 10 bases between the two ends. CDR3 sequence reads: CASGQGTNYGYTF. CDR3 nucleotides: TGTGCTAGTGGACAGGGTACCAACTATGGCTACACCTTC.

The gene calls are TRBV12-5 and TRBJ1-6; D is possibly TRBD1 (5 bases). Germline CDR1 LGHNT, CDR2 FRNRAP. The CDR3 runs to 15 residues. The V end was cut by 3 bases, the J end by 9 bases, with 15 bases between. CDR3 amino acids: CASGLLQGLGSPLHF. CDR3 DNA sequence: TGTGCTAGTGGTTTATTGCAGGGTCTGGGTTCACCCCTCCACTTT.

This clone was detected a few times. The chain's CDR3 is CASSQDRANYGYTF. Written as DNA, the CDR3 is TGTGCCAGCAGCCAAGACAGGGCTAACTATGGCTACACCTTC. V and J are TRBV6-5 and TRBJ1-2; TRBD1 aligns across 7 bases. V shed 6 bases and J 0 bases; nucleotides not matched to a gene: 4. The CDR3 sequence is 14 residues long. CDR1 and CDR2 (germline): MNHEY, SVGAGI.

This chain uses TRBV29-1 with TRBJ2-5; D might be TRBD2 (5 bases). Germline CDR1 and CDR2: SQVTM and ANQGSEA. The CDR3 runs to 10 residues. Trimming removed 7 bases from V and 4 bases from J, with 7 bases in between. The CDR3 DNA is TGCAGCGCCGGACTAGAGACCCAGTACTTC. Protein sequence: CSAGLETQYF.

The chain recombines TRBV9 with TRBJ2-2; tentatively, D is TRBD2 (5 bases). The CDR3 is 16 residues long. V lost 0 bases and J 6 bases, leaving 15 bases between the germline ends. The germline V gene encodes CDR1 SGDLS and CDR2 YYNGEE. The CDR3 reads CASSVGTGLISGELFF. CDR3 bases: TGTGCCAGCAGCGTAGGAACCGGACTCATCTCCGGGGAGCTGTTTTTT. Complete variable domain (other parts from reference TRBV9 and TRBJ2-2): DSGVTQTPKHLITATGQRVTLRCSPRSGDLSVYWYQQSLDQGLQFLIQYYNGEERAKGNILERFSAQQFPDLHSELNLSSLELGDSALYFCASSVGTGLISGELFFGEGSRLTVL.